The rows below give T cell receptor beta chains drawn from one sample of a study of graft-versus-host responses after intestinal transplantation. Their target antigens are unknown. The data were produced by immunoSEQ multiplex PCR, yet TCRdb's version contains in-frame clones alone and is incomplete. The table lists roughly 120,000 clones, approximately 93% of them singletons, with around 1% in the top ten. The input for sequencing was unstimulated CD8+ T cells sorted from spleen or lymph node cells, taken before transplant. The source of these receptors is a human donor who was the organ donor for an intestinal transplant. Both conserved end residues are trimmed from each CDR3. Clone size appears in some rows only: once, few, many, or a class for an expanded clone.

ASSEYRGTDAQY	TRBJ2-3	NA	TRBV25-1
ASSQTSGSTEQY	TRBJ2-7	NA	TRBV5-4
ASSRDMGSYNEQF	TRBJ2-1	NA	TRBV19
ASSLVPGPATNEKLF	TRBJ1-4	NA	TRBV7-6
ASSVAPGGPRETQY	TRBJ2-5	NA	TRBV9
ASSFGTGYNEQF	TRBJ2-1	NA	TRBV5-6
ASRSGLAGTYEQY	TRBJ2-7	NA	TRBV2
AISWWGVEQF	TRBJ2-1	NA	TRBV10-3
ASRTERYEQY	TRBJ2-7	NA	TRBV12-5
ASHTRGGPSDEQF	TRBJ2-1	NA	TRBV5-4
ASSLGPGGGELF	TRBJ2-2	once	TRBV7-7
ASSYSTGNHEQY	TRBJ2-7	NA	TRBV6-9
ASSLSGSTDTQY	TRBJ2-3	NA	TRBV5-4
ASSSGQGLDEQF	TRBJ2-1	NA	TRBV5-4
ASSSDVGRGAGELF	TRBJ2-2	NA	TRBV5-7
ASSQDSYYGYT	TRBJ1-2	NA	TRBV4-3
ASSSRRCADGYGYT	TRBJ1-2	once	TRBV5-5
AISDHRIYSGNTIY	TRBJ1-3	NA	TRBV10-3
ASSLEGRLF	TRBJ1-4	once	TRBV28
ASSQDHPAPGGTQY	TRBJ2-5	NA	TRBV4-2
ASRTHVYSNQPQH	TRBJ1-5	NA	TRBV19
ASSESSYEQY	TRBJ2-7	NA	TRBV6-1
ASSPRGAAGYGELF	TRBJ2-2	NA	TRBV11-2
ASSPSGGGCKRIGNTIY	TRBJ1-3	NA	TRBV11-3
ASSLPPTGGYEQY	TRBJ2-7	NA	TRBV5-1
ASSPRQGYEQY	TRBJ2-7	NA	TRBV18
ASSPALGARDIQY	TRBJ2-4	NA	TRBV9
ATSRAGRTEAF	TRBJ1-1	NA	TRBV15